The 3 T cell receptor beta chains in this list originate from one sample, sequenced in a study of cytomegalovirus exposure and HLA in healthy donors (dated by TCRdb to 2016 to 2017). Libraries came from the immunoSEQ multiplex PCR assay. A mixture of 60 forward primers for TCR Vbeta segments and 13 reverse primers for TCR Jbeta segments was used in the multiplex PCR. TCRdb provides this immuneACCESS table in a form limited to in-frame rearrangements. Some clones are lacking; in checked studies, under half of them reflect an unresolved V gene, and why the rest are absent is not known. In this sample the table shows about 120,000 clones, 74% of which occur a single time. Together, the top ten hold approximately 2% of the sample. The sample consisted of PBMCs. The receptors were sampled from a human donor in good health.

The chain couples TRBV7-7 to TRBJ1-4, with 7 bases lining up with TRBD1. CDR3 length equals 13 residues. CDR1 and CDR2 (germline): SSHAT, FNYEAQ (reference sequence). The J segment lost 10 bases and the V segment lost 6 bases, leaving 8 bases of the junction unmatched. The CDR3 DNA sequence: TGTGCCAGCAGTTATGACAGGGACGGAAAACTGTTTTTT. Protein product: CASSYDRDGKLFF.

CDR3 residues: CASSLGQGKVLGEAFF. As DNA, the CDR3 is TGTGCCAGCAGCTTGGGACAGGGGAAGGTCTTGGGTGAAGCTTTCTTT. The genes are TRBV5-4 and TRBJ1-1; the match to TRBD1 covers 8 bases. This CDR3 is built from 16 residues. CDR1 and CDR2 from the germline V gene are SGHNT and YYREEE (reference sequence). Losses at the gene ends were 0 bases for V and 7 bases for J; bases not matched to a gene: 11.

This chain connects TRBV18 to TRBJ1-1; D not certain. The CDR3 consists of 15 residues. Trimming stripped 3 bases from V and 0 bases from J, with 11 bases between. CDR1 and CDR2 from the germline V gene are KGHSH and LQKENI. The CDR3 loop reads CASSPDLGLNTEAFF. DNA for the CDR3: TGTGCCAGCTCACCCGACCTAGGATTGAACACTGAAGCTTTCTTT.